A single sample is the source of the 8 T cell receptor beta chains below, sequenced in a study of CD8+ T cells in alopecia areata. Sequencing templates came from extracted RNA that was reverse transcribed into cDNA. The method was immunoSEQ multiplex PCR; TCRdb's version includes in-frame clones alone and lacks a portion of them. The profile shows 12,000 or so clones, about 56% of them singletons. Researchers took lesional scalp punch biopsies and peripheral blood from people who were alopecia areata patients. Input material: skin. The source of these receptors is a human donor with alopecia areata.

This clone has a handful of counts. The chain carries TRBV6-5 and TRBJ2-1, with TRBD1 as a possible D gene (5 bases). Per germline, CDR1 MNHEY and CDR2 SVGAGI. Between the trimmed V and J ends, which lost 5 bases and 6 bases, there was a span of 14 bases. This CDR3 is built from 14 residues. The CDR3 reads CASSDQGGPNEQFF. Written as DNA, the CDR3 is TGTGCCAGCAGTGATCAGGGTGGTCCCAATGAGCAGTTCTTC.

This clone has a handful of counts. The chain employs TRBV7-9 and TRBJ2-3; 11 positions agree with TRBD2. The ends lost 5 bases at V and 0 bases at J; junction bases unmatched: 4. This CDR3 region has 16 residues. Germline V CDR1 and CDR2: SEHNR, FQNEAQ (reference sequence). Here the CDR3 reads CASSLGTSGSTDTQYF. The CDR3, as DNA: TGTGCCAGCAGCCTCGGGACTAGCGGAAGCACAGATACGCAGTATTTT.

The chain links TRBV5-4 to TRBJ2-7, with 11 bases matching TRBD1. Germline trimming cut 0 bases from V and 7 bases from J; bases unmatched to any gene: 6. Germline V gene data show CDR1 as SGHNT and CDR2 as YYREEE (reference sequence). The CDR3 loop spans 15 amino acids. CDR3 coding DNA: TGTGCCAGCAGCTTGGATGGGACAGGGGGTCCAGAGCAGTACTTC. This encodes CASSLDGTGGPEQYF.

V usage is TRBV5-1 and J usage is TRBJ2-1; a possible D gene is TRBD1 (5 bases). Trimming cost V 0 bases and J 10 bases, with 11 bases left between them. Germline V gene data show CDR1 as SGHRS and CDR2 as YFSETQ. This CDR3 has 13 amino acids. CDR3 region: CASSLDRGREQFF. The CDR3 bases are TGCGCCAGCAGCTTGGATAGGGGAAGGGAGCAGTTCTTC.

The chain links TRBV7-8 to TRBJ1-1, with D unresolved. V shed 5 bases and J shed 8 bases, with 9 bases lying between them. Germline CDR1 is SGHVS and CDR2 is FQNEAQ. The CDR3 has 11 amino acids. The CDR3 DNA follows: TGTGCCAGCAGCGATAGGAGAGAAGCTTTCTTT. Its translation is CASSDRREAFF.

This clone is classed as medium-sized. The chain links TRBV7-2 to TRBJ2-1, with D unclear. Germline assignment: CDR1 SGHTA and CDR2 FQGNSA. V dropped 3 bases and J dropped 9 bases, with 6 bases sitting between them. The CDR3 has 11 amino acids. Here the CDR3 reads CASSFSGEQFF. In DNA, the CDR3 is TGTGCCAGCAGCTTCAGTGGTGAGCAGTTCTTC.

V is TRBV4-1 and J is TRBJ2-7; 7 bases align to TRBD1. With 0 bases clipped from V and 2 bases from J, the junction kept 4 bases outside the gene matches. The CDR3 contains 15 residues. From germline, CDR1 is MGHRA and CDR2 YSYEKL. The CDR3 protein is CASSQDRGGPYEQYF. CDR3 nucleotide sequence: TGCGCCAGCAGCCAAGATAGAGGGGGCCCCTACGAGCAGTACTTC.

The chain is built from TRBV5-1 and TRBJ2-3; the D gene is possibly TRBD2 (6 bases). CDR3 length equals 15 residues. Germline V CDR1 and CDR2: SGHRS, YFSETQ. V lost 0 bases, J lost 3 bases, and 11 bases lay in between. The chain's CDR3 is CASSLDGSGTDTQYF. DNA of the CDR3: TGCGCCAGCAGCTTGGACGGGAGCGGGACAGATACGCAGTATTTT.